Listed below are T cell receptor beta chains from one sample, sequenced in a study of glioma-infiltrating T cells. One entry per CDR3 protein results from TCRdb running MiXCR on the multiplex PCR reads. Among about 93,000 distinct CDR3 sequences listed, 35% to 45% were seen once. Sequencing used glioma tissue, nonneoplastic brain tissue, or PBMCs (not recorded which). These receptors all come from a human donor with low-grade glioma or glioblastoma, undergoing nonglioma brain surgery, or in good health (not recorded which). The CDR3 runs from the conserved cysteine through the conserved F or W. A D gene is named only where the DNA matches it firmly. Size values are once, few and many counts, or a class for expanded clones, and some rows have none.

D: -
J: TRBJ1-1
size: -
V: TRBV20-1
CDR3: CSEPTGSTEASF
DNA: TGCAGTGAGCCTACAGGGAGCACTGAAGCTTCCTTT

D: -
J: TRBJ2-7
size: many
V: TRBV7-6
CDR3: CASSYSRSQGFSYEQYF
DNA: TGTGCCAGCAGCTATTCAAGATCACAGGGTTTCTCCTACGAGCAGTACTTC

D: TRBD2
J: TRBJ2-7
size: -
V: TRBV7-2
CDR3: CASSFGTSSSYEQYF
DNA: TGTGCCAGCAGCTTTGGGACTAGCTCCTCCTACGAGCAGTACTTC

D: TRBD1
J: TRBJ1-2
size: many
V: TRBV7-2
CDR3: CASSQGQGHYGYTF
DNA: TGTGCCAGCAGCCAAGGACAGGGGCACTATGGCTACACCTTC

D: -
J: TRBJ2-3
size: once
V: TRBV7-6
CDR3: CASSLGYGGLTDTQYF
DNA: TGTGCCAGCAGCTTAGGATACGGGGGCCTCACAGATACGCAGTATTTT

D: -
J: TRBJ1-1
size: many
V: TRBV3-1
CDR3: CASSQEWGRDEAFF
DNA: TGTGCCAGCAGCCAAGAATGGGGTAGGGACGAAGCTTTCTTT

D: -
J: TRBJ2-1
size: -
V: TRBV5-1
CDR3: CASMEKTGEQSEQFF
DNA: TGCGCCAGCATGGAGAAAACGGGGGAGCAGAGTGAGCAGTTCTTC

D: -
J: TRBJ2-3
size: many
V: TRBV5-4
CDR3: CASSLDQRNTDTQYF
DNA: TGTGCCAGCAGCTTGGATCAGCGGAACACAGATACGCAGTATTTT

D: -
J: TRBJ1-5
size: many
V: TRBV5-1
CDR3: CASSLTGTSNQPQHF
DNA: TGCGCCAGCAGCTTAACAGGGACTAGCAATCAGCCCCAGCATTTT

D: -
J: TRBJ2-6
size: many
V: TRBV19
CDR3: CASSSIPRAFSSGANVLTF
DNA: TGTGCCAGTAGTTCTATTCCTAGGGCTTTTAGCTCTGGGGCCAACGTCCTGACTTTC

D: TRBD1
J: TRBJ2-3
size: -
V: TRBV19
CDR3: CASKVMTGADTQYF
DNA: TGTGCCAGCAAGGTTATGACAGGGGCAGATACGCAGTATTTT

D: -
J: TRBJ1-4
size: many
V: TRBV6-1
CDR3: CASSEREKLFF
DNA: TGTGCCAGCAGTGAAAGGGAAAAACTGTTTTTT

D: -
J: TRBJ1-6
size: many
V: TRBV6-6
CDR3: CASSYSGSSYNSPLHF
DNA: TGTGCCAGCAGTTACTCGGGGAGCTCCTATAATTCACCCCTCCACTTT

D: TRBD1
J: TRBJ1-5
size: many
V: TRBV19
CDR3: CASKRDRDQPQHF
DNA: TGTGCCAGTAAACGGGACAGGGATCAGCCCCAGCATTTT

D: -
J: TRBJ1-5
size: -
V: TRBV3-1
CDR3: CSSSQGGRGTQPQRF
DNA: TGTTCCAGCAGCCAAGGCGGCAGGGGAACTCAGCCCCAGCGTTTT

D: -
J: TRBJ2-3
size: many
V: TRBV6-1
CDR3: CASSIKGDTQYF
DNA: TGTGCCAGCAGCATAAAGGGGGATACGCAGTATTTT

D: -
J: TRBJ2-4
size: many
V: TRBV12-3/TRBV12-4
CDR3: CASSRPGYIQYF
DNA: TGTGCCAGCAGTCGACCCGGTTACATTCAGTACTTC

D: -
J: TRBJ1-3
size: -
V: TRBV19
CDR3: CASSTPGSDGNTIYF
DNA: TGTGCCAGTAGTACTCCAGGGTCCGATGGAAACACCATATATTTT

D: TRBD2
J: TRBJ2-1
size: many
V: TRBV6-2/TRBV6-3
CDR3: CASSSWTSGSPNNEQFF
DNA: TGTGCCAGCAGTTCTTGGACTAGCGGGAGCCCCAACAATGAGCAGTTCTTC

D: -
J: TRBJ1-3
size: -
V: TRBV11-2
CDR3: CASSLWGAAGNTKYF
DNA: TGTGCCAGCAGCTTATGGGGGGCGGCTGGAAACACCAAATATTTT

D: -
J: TRBJ2-3
size: many
V: TRBV5-4
CDR3: CASSIGTGGVDTQYF
DNA: TGTGCCAGCAGCATCGGAACTGGAGGCGTGGATACGCAGTATTTT

D: -
J: TRBJ2-5
size: -
V: TRBV4-2
CDR3: CASSQERDNRLETQYF
DNA: TGTGCCAGCAGCCAAGAGCGGGATAATCGGCTCGAGACCCAGTACTTC

D: TRBD2
J: TRBJ2-1
size: many
V: TRBV18
CDR3: CASLASGTENEQFF
DNA: TGTGCCAGCTTAGCTAGCGGGACCGAGAATGAGCAGTTCTTC

D: TRBD1
J: TRBJ2-4
size: -
V: TRBV28
CDR3: CASSTQGTGLAKNIQYF
DNA: TGTGCCAGCAGTACTCAAGGGACAGGATTAGCCAAGAACATTCAGTACTTT

D: TRBD1
J: TRBJ1-1
size: many
V: TRBV18
CDR3: CASSATGTGVSAFF
DNA: TGTGCCAGCTCAGCTACCGGGACAGGGGTATCGGCTTTCTTT

D: -
J: TRBJ2-2
size: many
V: TRBV7-2
CDR3: CASSETGRGELFF
DNA: TGTGCCAGCAGCGAGACAGGGAGGGGGGAGCTGTTTTTT

D: -
J: TRBJ2-3
size: -
V: TRBV9
CDR3: CASSVRGGYTDTQYF
DNA: TGTGCCAGCAGCGTACGTGGCGGATACACAGATACGCAGTATTTT

D: TRBD1
J: TRBJ2-6
size: many
V: TRBV19
CDR3: CASRRDSHSGANVLTF
DNA: TGTGCCAGCAGAAGGGACAGCCACTCTGGGGCCAACGTCCTGACTTTC

D: TRBD1
J: TRBJ2-1
size: many
V: TRBV5-1
CDR3: CASSLEGQGPYNEQFF
DNA: TGCGCCAGCAGCTTGGAGGGACAGGGGCCCTACAATGAGCAGTTCTTC

D: -
J: TRBJ1-5
size: many
V: TRBV10-1
CDR3: CASGLTGERAGQPQHF
DNA: TGCGCCAGCGGATTGACCGGGGAGAGAGCAGGTCAGCCCCAGCATTTT

D: -
J: TRBJ2-1
size: -
V: TRBV6-2/TRBV6-3
CDR3: CASTTQVALSYNEQFF
DNA: TGTGCCAGCACCACGCAGGTGGCCCTCTCCTACAATGAGCAGTTCTTC